Following are 27 T cell receptor beta chains from one sample sequenced in a study of blood T cell repertoires in COVID-19. The data were produced by immunoSEQ multiplex PCR, yet TCRdb's version contains in-frame clones alone and is incomplete. The sample comprises 500,000 or so clones, roughly 90% of which are singletons, and about 0.75% rests with the top ten. Sequenced material: PBMCs or T cells enriched from blood (not recorded which). The receptor source for this set is a woman younger than 35 who had recovered from COVID-19.

CDR3: CASSEGQVNTEAFF. The CDR3 bases are TGTGCCAGCAGTGAAGGGCAGGTTAACACTGAAGCTTTCTTT. The J gene is TRBJ1-1, the V gene TRBV6-1; D ambiguous. The CDR3 consists of 14 residues. Germline CDR1 is MNHNS and CDR2 is SASEGT. Trimming removed 1 base at V and 2 bases at J, with 8 bases between.

The J gene is TRBJ1-2, the V gene TRBV12-3 or TRBV12-4; TRBD1 agrees at 8 bases. The CDR3 is made up of 13 amino acids. The V segment lost 5 bases and the J segment 6 bases; nucleotides outside the gene matches: 5. The CDR3 DNA follows: TGTGCCAGCAGTCGGACAGGGACTGATGGCTACACCTTC. Protein product: CASSRTGTDGYTF.

The chain couples TRBV2 to TRBJ1-1, with 9 bases aligning to TRBD1. Germline loops: CDR1 SNHLY, CDR2 FYNNEI. Trimming took 7 bases from V and 5 from J; bases not matched to a gene: 26. The CDR3 length is 20 residues. The CDR3 sequence: CASIGPTSGTGYEVRTEAFF. As DNA, the CDR3 is TGTGCCAGCATTGGCCCGACCTCAGGGACAGGGTACGAGGTCCGGACTGAAGCTTTCTTT.

The chain recombines TRBV25-1 with TRBJ1-3; D call uncertain. This CDR3 region has 14 residues. Germline-derived CDR1 and CDR2 are MGHDK and SYGVNS. The germline V and J ends were trimmed by 3 bases and 2 bases, with 8 bases remaining between them. The CDR3 bases are TGTGCCAGCAGTGACCGGGTAGCTGGAAACACCATATATTTT. Translating it yields CASSDRVAGNTIYF. The variable domain in full, completed from reference TRBV25-1 and TRBJ1-3, reads EADIYQTPRYLVIGTGKKITLECSQTMGHDKMYWYQQDPGMELHLIHYSYGVNSTEKGDLSSESTVSRIRTEHFPLTLESARPSHTSQYLCASSDRVAGNTIYFGEGSWLTVV.

The rearrangement links TRBV7-3 to TRBJ2-1, with 10 positions matching TRBD2. The junction had 2 bases not matched to a gene; V was cut back by 0 bases and J by 3 bases. CDR1 and CDR2 (germline): SGHTA, FQGTGA. This CDR3 contains 16 residues. The CDR3 nucleotides are TGTGCCAGCAGCTTAACCCCTAGCGGGGGCTACAATGAGCAGTTCTTC. This codes for CASSLTPSGGYNEQFF.

Remarks on this clone: A read error may produce the germline difference seen at one junction end. J is TRBJ1-6 and V is TRBV5-1; 8 bases match TRBD1. CDR3 size: 15 residues. Germline loops: CDR1 SGHRS, CDR2 YFSETQ. CDR3 nucleotide sequence: TGCGCCAGCAGTTTGGCAGGGGGCAATTTTTCACCCCTCCACTTT. Translating gives CASSLAGGNFSPLHF.

This clone was counted once. V usage is TRBV19 and J usage is TRBJ1-2; D call uncertain. The CDR3 is 16 amino acids. CDR1 is LNHDA, CDR2 SQIVND, per germline (reference sequence). The V and J ends lost 6 bases and 3 bases respectively, with 20 bases between them. The DNA for the CDR3 is TGTGCCAGTAGCCCCGGAGGCCGGGTGACCGACTATGGCTACACCTTC. Translation: CASSPGGRVTDYGYTF. The full variable domain, with the rest looked up from reference TRBV19 and TRBJ1-2, is DGGITQSPKYLFRKEGQNVTLSCEQNLNHDAMYWYRQDPGQGLRLIYYSQIVNDFQKGDIAEGYSVSREKKESFPLTVTSAQKNPTAFYLCASSPGGRVTDYGYTFGSGTRLTVV.

This clone has a single count. This chain links TRBV7-2 with TRBJ1-3; 7 bases align to TRBD1. Germline V gene sequence: CDR1 SGHTA, CDR2 FQGNSA. The V gene end was trimmed by 1 base and the J gene end by 5 bases; junction bases not matched to a gene: 11. The CDR3 has 17 residues. Here the CDR3 DNA reads TGTGCCAGCAGCTTAGGGGTGGGCCAGGGGGAGCGAAACACCATATATTTT. Protein: CASSLGVGQGERNTIYF. Filled out from reference TRBV7-2 and TRBJ1-3, the complete variable domain reads GAGVSQSPSNKVTEKGKDVELRCDPISGHTALYWYRQSLGQGLEFLIYFQGNSAPDKSGLPSDRFSAERTGGSVSTLTIQRTQQEDSAVYLCASSLGVGQGERNTIYFGEGSWLTVV.

The chain links TRBV19 to TRBJ2-6; a weak D match, TRBD2 (6 bases). There are 15 residues in the CDR3. Germline V CDR1 and CDR2: LNHDA, SQIVND (reference sequence). The V gene lost 6 bases and the J gene lost 2 bases, with 11 bases spanning the gap. The CDR3 here is CASRLWGAGANVLTF. In nucleotides, the CDR3 is TGTGCCAGTAGATTATGGGGGGCTGGGGCCAACGTCCTGACTTTC.

The gene calls are TRBV3-1 (or the pseudogene TRBV3-2) and TRBJ1-5; 12 bases are a match to TRBD1. In germline, CDR1 is LGHDT, CDR2 YNNKEL (reference sequence). The ends lost 4 bases at V and 9 bases at J; junction bases unmatched: 13. There are 17 residues in the CDR3. CDR3 region: CASSPGTGGFRRRPQHF. The CDR3, as DNA: TGTGCCAGCAGCCCAGGGACAGGGGGCTTCCGACGGCGGCCCCAGCATTTT.

The rearrangement links TRBV19 to TRBJ1-5, with TRBD1 matching over 7 bases. CDR3 size: 16 residues. The germline V gene encodes CDR1 LNHDA and CDR2 SQIVND (reference sequence). The ends lost 4 bases at V and 4 bases at J; junction bases unmatched: 10. CDR3: CASSTEVGGANQPQHF. CDR3 bases: TGTGCCAGTAGTACCGAGGTAGGGGGCGCGAATCAGCCCCAGCATTTT.

The chain has TRBV7-2 and TRBJ2-7; D may be TRBD2 (6 bases). This CDR3 has 16 residues. V lost 4 bases and J lost 0, with 16 bases in between. In germline, CDR1 is SGHTA, CDR2 FQGNSA. The CDR3 coding sequence is TGTGCCAGCAGCTCCCCCCCCGGGACTCTCTCCTACGAGCAGTACTTC. Translating it yields CASSSPPGTLSYEQYF.

J is TRBJ1-6 and V is TRBV5-4; D is unresolved. Trimming took off 3 bases at V and 9 bases at J, with 25 bases between the two ends. The CDR3 extends over 18 amino acids. Germline V gives CDR1 SGHNT, CDR2 YYREEE (reference sequence). The CDR3 region is CASSSLGSAEIKGSPLHF. The CDR3 DNA reads TGTGCCAGCAGCTCGCTCGGGTCGGCGGAAATTAAAGGTTCACCCCTCCACTTT.

The chain combines TRBV5-8 with TRBJ2-1, with D perhaps TRBD1 (5 bases). Germline V lookup: CDR1 SGHTS, CDR2 YDEGEE. There are 16 residues in the CDR3. V dropped 0 bases and J dropped 6 bases, with 16 bases sitting between them. CDR3 DNA sequence: TGTGCCAGCAGCTTGGCATTAGGGGTTTGGCGCAATGAGCAGTTCTTC. Its translation is CASSLALGVWRNEQFF.

The chain links TRBV28 to TRBJ1-2; D ambiguous. CDR3 length: 15 residues. V was clipped by 3 bases and J by 2 bases, with 13 bases between them. Germline CDR1 MDHEN, CDR2 SYDVKM. The CDR3 region is CASSLEWRVNYGYTF. DNA of the CDR3: TGTGCCAGCAGTTTGGAGTGGAGGGTAAACTATGGCTACACCTTC.

The V and J genes are TRBV11-2 and TRBJ2-3; TRBD2 aligns across 7 bases. The CDR3 extends over 16 amino acids. The trim removed 5 bases at V and 6 bases at J, leaving 14 bases unmatched. CDR1 SGHAT and CDR2 FQNNGV come from the germline V gene. This CDR3 is CASSPEGLGGVDTQYF. CDR3 bases: TGTGCCAGCAGCCCCGAAGGACTAGGCGGAGTGGATACGCAGTATTTT.

The V gene is TRBV19, the J gene TRBJ2-2; 12 positions agree with TRBD2. Germline CDR1 reads LNHDA; CDR2 reads SQIVND (reference sequence). The CDR3 is 17 amino acids. V trimming: 4 bases; J trimming: 1 base; junction bases outside the gene matches: 4. In DNA, the CDR3 is TGTGCCAGTAGTAGCCGACTAGCGGGGGAGAACACCGGGGAGCTGTTTTTT. Translating it yields CASSSRLAGENTGELFF.

V and J are TRBV10-3 and TRBJ1-1, with D uncertain. V dropped 7 bases and J dropped 1 base, with 10 bases sitting between them. The CDR3 is 13 amino acids. Germline V gene sequence: CDR1 ENHRY, CDR2 SYGVKD. DNA for the CDR3: TGTGCCATCAACCGGGAATGGAACACTGAAGCTTTCTTT. It yields the protein CAINREWNTEAFF.

This clone was seen a few times. The chain employs TRBV6-5 and TRBJ1-5, with D hard to call. V lost 0 bases to trimming and J lost 5 bases, with 5 bases between them. The germline gives CDR1 MNHEY, CDR2 SVGAGI. CDR3 length: 13 amino acids. The chain's CDR3 is CASSYSRDQPQHF. The CDR3 coding sequence is TGTGCCAGCAGTTACTCGAGAGATCAGCCCCAGCATTTT.

The chain joins TRBV18 to TRBJ2-1; D gene ambiguous. The CDR3 is 16 amino acids. Germline V gene data show CDR1 as KGHSH and CDR2 as LQKENI. Deletions cut 3 bases from V and 0 bases from J, with 12 bases between. CDR3 in DNA: TGTGCCAGCTCACCGGTAAAGGAGAGCTCCTACAATGAGCAGTTCTTC. It is translated as CASSPVKESSYNEQFF.

The rearrangement joins TRBV19 to TRBJ2-7; TRBD1 aligns across 9 bases. The CDR3 consists of 14 residues. Germline values: CDR1 LNHDA, CDR2 SQIVND (reference sequence). The junction had 7 bases not matched to a gene; V was cut back by 7 bases and J by 3 bases. Here the CDR3 DNA reads TGTGCCAGTAAAAGCCTGGGACAGGGCTACGAGCAGTACTTC. Residues: CASKSLGQGYEQYF.

The chain has TRBV29-1 and TRBJ2-2; 8 bases match TRBD2. Trimming removed 4 bases from V and 8 bases from J; junction bases left unmatched: 12. Germline V gives CDR1 SQVTM, CDR2 ANQGSEA. The CDR3 spans 15 residues. As DNA, the CDR3 is TGCAGCGTTGGCCCCTTCGGGGGGGGAGGAGGGGAGCTGTTTTTT. It codes for CSVGPFGGGGGELFF.

The gene calls are TRBV21-1 and TRBJ1-1; the D call in the table, TRBD1, was not verified against the DNA. TRBV21-1 is annotated as a pseudogene. The CDR3 runs 15 residues. The CDR3 DNA reads TGTGCCAGCAGCAAAGCCGGACACGAGAACACTGAAGCTTTCTTT. Translation: CASSKAGHENTEAFF.

The genes are TRBV5-1 and TRBJ2-7; 11 bases are a match to TRBD2. The CDR3 runs 14 residues. The germline V gene encodes CDR1 SGHRS and CDR2 YFSETQ. Trimming cost V 6 bases and J 5 bases; bases outside gene matches: 7. The DNA of the CDR3 is TGCGCCAGCAATAGCGGGGGGGCAGTCAACGAGCAGTACTTC. Translation: CASNSGGAVNEQYF. Drawing the rest from reference TRBV5-1 and TRBJ2-7, the complete variable domain is KAGVTQTPRYLIKTRGQQVTLSCSPISGHRSVSWYQQTPGQGLQFLFEYFSETQRNKGNFPGRFSGRQFSNSRSEMNVSTLELGDSALYLCASNSGGAVNEQYFGPGTRLTVT.

This rearrangement joins TRBV5-1 to TRBJ2-5; TRBD1 matches 10 bases. Trimming removed 7 bases from V and 3 bases from J; junction bases left unmatched: 6. Germline V gene lookup returns CDR1 SGHRS and CDR2 YFSETQ. This CDR3 is 14 amino acids long. CDR3 nucleotides: TGCGCCAGCGGGGGGACAGGGGAGGAAGAGACCCAGTACTTC. Protein sequence: CASGGTGEEETQYF.

J is TRBJ1-4 and V is TRBV5-4; 8 positions match TRBD1. The germline gives CDR1 SGHNT, CDR2 YYREEE (reference sequence). V was clipped by 4 bases and J by 7 bases; unmatched bases: 6. The CDR3 has 14 amino acids. The CDR3 is CASSLRQGSEKLFF. DNA for the CDR3: TGTGCCAGCAGCCTTCGACAGGGGAGTGAAAAACTGTTTTTT.

In its sample, this clone was seen once. The V and J genes are TRBV6-5 and TRBJ1-2; perhaps TRBD1 as D (6 bases). Germline assignment: CDR1 MNHEY and CDR2 SVGAGI. V gave up 6 bases and J gave up 5 bases, with 16 bases separating them. The CDR3 is made up of 14 amino acids. CDR3 DNA: TGTGCCAGCAGCCTAGGGGGGGGCGGATATGGCTACACCTTC. Residues: CASSLGGGGYGYTF.